This TCR beta chain is drawn from a study of blood T cell repertoires in COVID-19 (dated by TCRdb to between 2020 and 2021). Study-level background: The collaborator samples originated in the United States, Italy and Spain and spanned the acute and convalescent phases of COVID-19. The prospective study material was composed of cDNA or gDNA derived from T cells, B-cell-depleted T cells, or PBMCs. Subjects who had been exposed to COVID-19, were actively infected with it, or had recovered from it provided the deeply sampled blood TCRbeta repertoires that made up the dataset. The repertoires were made available in a free public database intended to serve as a resource for research on the immune response to SARS-CoV-2. The samples were drawn from two sources: the first 160 participants of the ongoing ImmuneRACE study, and approximately 1,300 subjects contributed by 6 global collaborators. Nearly every sample came with metadata listing a de-identified subject ID, COVID-19 status, age in years and sex. Where available, HLA class I and class II types were taken from metadata supplied by the sample provider and were not determined by assay-based typing.

As encoded in the germline V gene, CDR1 is KGHSH while CDR2 is LQKENI. V and J lose 0 bases and 2 bases, and a span of 19 bases separates them. The CDR3 sequence holds 18 residues, the cysteine and phenylalanine included. Only the CDR3 part of the read is kept: 54 bases, read in frame from the first base. Participants in the prospective study were aged about 18 to 95 years, lived in 20 to 30 United States geographic areas, and enrolled through a virtual design. To assign participants to cohorts, the prospective study relied on clinical history that participants themselves reported in a screening survey and a study questionnaire. Recovered participants in ImmuneRACE Cohort 3 were defined as having two consecutive negative NP/OP PCR tests, clearance from a healthcare professional, or resolution of symptoms. In the prospective study, whole blood, serum and a nasopharyngeal or oropharyngeal swab were collected from each participant by mobile phlebotomists. Participants in the prospective study had the option to provide additional blood draws and questionnaires over a roughly 2-month period. Before DNA extraction, prospective study blood samples were shipped either frozen or at room temperature.

General conclusions and limits of the study: Clinical and demographic metadata were provided uncurated, with the amount varying by source and participant.

TCRbeta CDR3 regions were amplified from genomic DNA using the immunoSEQ Assay, a bias-controlled multiplex PCR. In the authors' own workflow: The number of nucleated cells in each sample was estimated by amplification of reference gene primers within the assay. To quantify the absolute abundance of each unique TCRbeta CDR3 rearrangement, sequence reads were collapsed and filtered. For each sample, productive Simpson clonality was calculated as the square root of Simpson's diversity index across productive rearrangements. TCRdb retrieved this table from immuneACCESS and kept in-frame rearrangements only. Not all clones are present; in checked studies, unresolved V genes account for under half, and no reason is known for the remainder. That table furnishes V, J and clone size, whereas the DNA furnished D and trimming. The sample table lists roughly 140,000 clones, about 88% of them with a count of one. More than 5.5% of the sample rests with the top ten.

As concerns this clone: The target of this receptor is not known. No clone much larger than this one lies a single base away; base qualities are absent.

The receptor comes from a man aged 50-60 years who had recovered from COVID-19. The V and J segments used are TRBV18 and TRBJ2-5, with a weak D call of TRBD2 (6 bases match). The sequencing sample was made of PBMCs or T cells enriched from blood (not recorded which). The nucleotides read TGTGCCAGCTCACCACCGAGGGGTAGCGGACCGGAACAAGAGACCCAGTACTTC. Its amino acids are CASSPPRGSGPEQETQYF. With the portions outside the CDR3 filled from the reference TRBV18 and TRBJ2-5 genes, the complete variable region becomes NAGVMQNPRHLVRRRGQEARLRCSPMKGHSHVYWYRQLPEEGLKFMVYLQKENIIDESGMPKERFSAEFPKEGPSILRIQQVVRGDSAAYFCASSPPRGSGPEQETQYFGPGTRLLVL.